Detailed here is one T cell receptor (beta chain). CDR3 length equals 15 residues. The J segment lost 8 bases and the V segment lost 5 bases, leaving 10 bases of the junction unmatched. CDR1 MDHEN and CDR2 SYDVKM come from the germline V gene. This sample was included in a study of control samples from healthy donors and cancer patients. Measured with immunoSEQ multiplex PCR; TCRdb has only the in-frame clones, and not every one. The table lists hundreds of thousands of clones, around 90% of them singletons. The sequenced sample was PBMCs. The origin of this receptor is a man in his forties with head and neck cancer. J is TRBJ1-4 and V is TRBV28; 8 bases fit TRBD1. In DNA, the CDR3 is TGTGCCAGCAGTCCCCTACAGGGGGTGGGGGAAAAACTGTTTTTT. It yields the protein CASSPLQGVGEKLFF.